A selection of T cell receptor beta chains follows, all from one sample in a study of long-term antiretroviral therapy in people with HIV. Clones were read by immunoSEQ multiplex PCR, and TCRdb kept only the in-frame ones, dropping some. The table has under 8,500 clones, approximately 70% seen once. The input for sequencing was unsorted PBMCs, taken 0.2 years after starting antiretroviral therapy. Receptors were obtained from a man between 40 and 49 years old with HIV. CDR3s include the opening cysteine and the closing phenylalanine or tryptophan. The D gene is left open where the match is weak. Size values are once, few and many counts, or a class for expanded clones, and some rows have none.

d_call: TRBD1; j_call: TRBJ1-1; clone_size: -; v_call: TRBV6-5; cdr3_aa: CASSYSRQGNTEAFF; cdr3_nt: TGTGCCAGCAGTTACTCGAGACAGGGGAACACTGAAGCTTTCTTT
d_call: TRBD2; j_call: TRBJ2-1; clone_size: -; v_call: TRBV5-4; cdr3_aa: CASSFWASGGTREQFF; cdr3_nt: TGTGCCAGCAGCTTCTGGGCTAGCGGGGGCACAAGGGAGCAGTTCTTC
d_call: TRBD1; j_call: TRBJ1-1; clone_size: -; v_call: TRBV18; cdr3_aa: CASCTGDATEAFF; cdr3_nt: TGTGCCAGCTGTACAGGGGACGCCACTGAAGCTTTCTTT
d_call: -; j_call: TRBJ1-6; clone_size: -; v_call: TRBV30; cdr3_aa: CAWTRGGNSPLHF; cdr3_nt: TGTGCCTGGACTAGGGGTGGGAATTCACCCCTCCACTTT
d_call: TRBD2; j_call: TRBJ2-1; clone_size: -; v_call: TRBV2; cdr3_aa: CASSEWTSSYNEQFF; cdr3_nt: TGTGCCAGCAGTGAGTGGACTAGCTCCTACAATGAGCAGTTCTTC
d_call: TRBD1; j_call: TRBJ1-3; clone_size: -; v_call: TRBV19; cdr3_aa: CASSPTGDGNTIYF; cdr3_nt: TGTGCCAGTAGCCCGACAGGGGACGGAAACACCATATATTTT
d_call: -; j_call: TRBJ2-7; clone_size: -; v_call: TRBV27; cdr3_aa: CASSSDGGWGFYEQYF; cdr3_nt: TGTGCCAGCAGTTCCGACGGGGGCTGGGGGTTCTACGAGCAGTACTTC
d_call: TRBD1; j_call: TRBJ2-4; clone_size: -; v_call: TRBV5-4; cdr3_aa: CASSENRGATIKNIQYF; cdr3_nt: TGTGCCAGCAGCGAAAACAGGGGCGCGACTATAAAAAACATTCAGTACTTC
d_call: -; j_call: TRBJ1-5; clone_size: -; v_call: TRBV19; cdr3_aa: CASSIKGEQPQHF; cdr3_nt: TGTGCCAGTAGTATCAAGGGGGAACAGCCCCAGCATTTT
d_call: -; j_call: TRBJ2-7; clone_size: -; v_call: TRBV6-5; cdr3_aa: CASSGSPSGYEQYF; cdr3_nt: TGTGCCAGCAGTGGATCTCCCTCCGGGTACGAGCAGTACTTC
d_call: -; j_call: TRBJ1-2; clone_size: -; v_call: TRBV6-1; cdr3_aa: CASSVAGTLAGYTF; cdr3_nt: TGTGCCAGCAGTGTCGCCGGGACCCTGGCAGGCTACACCTTC
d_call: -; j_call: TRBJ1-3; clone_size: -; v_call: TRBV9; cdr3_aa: CASIPYQGPLTPSGNTIYF; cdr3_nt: TGTGCCAGCATCCCTTATCAGGGCCCCCTAACCCCCTCTGGAAACACCATATATTTT
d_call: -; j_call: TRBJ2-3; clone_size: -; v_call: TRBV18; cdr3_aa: CASSPAGTDTQYF; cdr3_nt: TGTGCCAGCTCACCTGCAGGCACAGATACGCAGTATTTT
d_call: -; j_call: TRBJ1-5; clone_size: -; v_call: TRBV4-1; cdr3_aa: CASSLGRIENQPQHF; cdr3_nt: TGCGCCAGCAGCCTGGGGAGGATCGAAAATCAGCCCCAGCATTTT
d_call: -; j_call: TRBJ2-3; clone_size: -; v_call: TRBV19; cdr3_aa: CASSMTAARDTQYF; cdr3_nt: TGTGCCAGTAGTATGACGGCAGCCAGGGATACGCAGTATTTT
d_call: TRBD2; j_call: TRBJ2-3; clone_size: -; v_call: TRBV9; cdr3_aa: CASSVSVAGGTDTQYF; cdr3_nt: TGTGCCAGCAGCGTAAGCGTAGCGGGGGGCACAGATACGCAGTATTTT
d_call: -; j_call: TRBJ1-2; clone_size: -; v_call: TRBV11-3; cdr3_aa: CASSLSGRDYGYTF; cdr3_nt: TGTGCCAGCAGCTTAAGTGGCAGGGACTATGGCTACACCTTC
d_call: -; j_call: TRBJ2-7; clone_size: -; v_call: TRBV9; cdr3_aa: CASSVDTDYEQYF; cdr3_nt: TGTGCCAGCAGCGTTGACACGGACTACGAGCAGTACTTC
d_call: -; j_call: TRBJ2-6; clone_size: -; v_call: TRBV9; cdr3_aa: CASSVGGSGANVLTF; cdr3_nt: TGTGCCAGCAGCGTAGGAGGGTCTGGGGCCAACGTCCTGACTTTC
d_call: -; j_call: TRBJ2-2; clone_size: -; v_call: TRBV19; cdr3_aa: CASTVMGNTGELFF; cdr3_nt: TGTGCCAGTACGGTAATGGGGAACACCGGGGAGCTGTTTTTT
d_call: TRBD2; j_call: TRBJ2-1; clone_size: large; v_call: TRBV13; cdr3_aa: CASSLEGGGARNEQFF; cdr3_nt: TGTGCCAGCAGCTTAGAGGGCGGGGGGGCCAGAAATGAGCAGTTCTTC
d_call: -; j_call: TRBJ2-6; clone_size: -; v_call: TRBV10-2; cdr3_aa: CASSGSSGANVLTF; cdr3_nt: TGCGCCAGCAGTGGCAGCTCTGGGGCCAACGTCCTGACTTTC